This is a list of T cell receptor beta chains from one sample in a study of CD8 T cells in ankylosing spondylitis. TCRdb reanalysed the 5' RACE reads using MiXCR and keeps one entry per CDR3 protein. The sample consists of 250,000 to 350,000 distinct CDR3 sequences, about 20% of them appearing once. The sequenced sample consisted of blood, either unsorted or a sorted T cell fraction (not recorded which). The receptors come from a male donor with ankylosing spondylitis or in good health (not recorded which). CDR3s include the opening cysteine and the closing phenylalanine or tryptophan. A D gene is named only where the DNA matches it firmly. Some rows mark clone size as missing; the rest say once, few, many or name a class of expanded clone.

D gene	clone size	V gene	J gene	CDR3 DNA	CDR3 protein
.	many	TRBV29-1	TRBJ2-1	TGCAGCGTTCGGCTGGATGACAATGAGCAGTTCTTC	CSVRLDDNEQFF
.	.	TRBV2	TRBJ2-1	TGTGCCAGCAGTCAAATGCAGAAGGCTGCACAGTTCTTC	CASSQMQKAAQFF
.	.	TRBV7-2	TRBJ2-1	TGTGCCAGCAGCTTAGCGAGGGCATCCTACAATGAGCAGTTCTTC	CASSLARASYNEQFF
TRBD2	many	TRBV6-1	TRBJ2-3	TGTGCCAGCAGTAACGCGCGGGGGGGCCAATTCGATACCCTAATCACAGATACGCAGTATTTT	CASSNARGGQFDTLITDTQYF
TRBD2	.	TRBV20-1	TRBJ2-1	TGCAGTGCTCTCCGACAACGGGGGGGCAATGAGCAGTTCTTC	CSALRQRGGNEQFF
.	.	TRBV3-1	TRBJ2-3	TGTGCCAGCAGCCAAGTTGGAGGGGGCGCGGATACGCAGTATTTT	CASSQVGGGADTQYF
.	.	TRBV30	TRBJ2-5	TGTGCCTCGCAGTCGGCCTCCGAAGAGACCCAGTACTTC	CASQSASEETQYF
TRBD2	many	TRBV12-3/TRBV12-4	TRBJ2-2	TGTGCCAGCAGTCCGTTGACTAGCAACACCGGGGAGCTGTTTTTT	CASSPLTSNTGELFF
TRBD1	.	TRBV27	TRBJ1-5	TGTGCCAGCAGTTTACGAGGACAGGGGGCAGATCAGCCCCAGCATTTT	CASSLRGQGADQPQHF
.	few	TRBV5-1	TRBJ2-4	TGCGCCAGCAGCTTGGACGGAGGTGTAGGCAAAAACATTCAGTACTTC	CASSLDGGVGKNIQYF
.	few	TRBV5-6	TRBJ2-1	TGTGCCAGCAGCTCGATCCATAGGAATGAGCAGTTCTTC	CASSSIHRNEQFF
.	few	TRBV4-1	TRBJ1-4	TGCGCCAGCAGGGGCCGGACCGAGAATGAAAAACTGTTTTTT	CASRGRTENEKLFF
.	once	TRBV2	TRBJ2-3	TGTGCCAGCAGTGACCGAATCACAGATACGCAGTATTTT	CASSDRITDTQYF
.	.	TRBV5-1	TRBJ2-2	TGCGCCAGCAGTTCTGGTCTCACCGGGGAGCTGTTTTTT	CASSSGLTGELFF
TRBD2	many	TRBV20-1	TRBJ2-1	TGCAGTGCTAGTCGAAAGCGGGAGGGCCTTTACAATGAGCAGTTCTTC	CSASRKREGLYNEQFF
.	few	TRBV5-1	TRBJ2-2	TGCGCCAGCAGCTTGACTAGCCGCTTATCCACCGGGGAGCTGTTTTTT	CASSLTSRLSTGELFF